This T cell receptor (beta chain) was identified in a study of T cells in Graves' hyperthyroidism and ophthalmopathy. Authors of the study amplified TCR beta CDR3 regions from RNA transcripts. TCR CDR3 regions were first amplified by RT-PCR with HTBI primers. TCRdb independently ran MiXCR on the multiplex PCR reads; one entry per CDR3 protein. The sample shows 300,000 to 400,000 distinct CDR3 sequences, approximately 17% of them seen only once. Uncontrolled infection, other autoimmune disease, pregnancy or lactation led to exclusion. This CDR3 comprises 15 residues. V was pared by 4 bases and J by 3 bases, with 16 bases between. Germline V gene lookup returns CDR1 SGHRS and CDR2 YFSETQ. General study results and limits: Model-based prediction identified ophthalmopathy a median 6.5 months prior to its onset. Researchers found most expanded thyroid clonotypes above 0.001 in blood as well.

In regard to this clonotype: Its antigen remains unknown.

The V call is TRBV5-1, the J call TRBJ2-5; D ambiguous. This TCR derives from a man between 18 and 35 years old with Graves' ophthalmopathy. The sequenced material came from blood. CDR3 in amino acids: CASSPATRNEETQYF. DNA for the CDR3: TGCGCCAGCAGCCCGGCAACCCGGAACGAAGAGACCCAGTACTTC.